The 30 T cell receptor beta chains given below trace back to one sample, sequenced in a study of CD8+ T cells in alopecia areata. The sequencing template was cDNA reverse transcribed from extracted RNA. TCRdb keeps only in-frame clones here, not all; method: immunoSEQ multiplex PCR. The sample consists of more than 110,000 clones, nearly 55% of them appearing once. The treatment was: oral pan-JAK inhibitor, 5-10 mg twice daily. This sample comprised CD8+ T cells sorted from blood, obtained at week 4, from a patient treated with tofacitinib. These receptors all stem from a human donor with alopecia areata.

This rearrangement joins TRBV9 to TRBJ1-4; D is uncertain. Germline V gene sequence: CDR1 SGDLS, CDR2 YYNGEE. Trimming took 0 bases from V and 5 from J, leaving 11 bases between them. This CDR3 region has 15 residues. This CDR3 reads CASSVDLRTNEKLFF. The CDR3 DNA is TGTGCCAGCAGCGTAGATTTAAGGACGAATGAAAAACTGTTTTTT.

This clone was counted a few times. The rearrangement links TRBV30 to TRBJ1-4; TRBD1 aligns across 9 bases. Germline V lookup: CDR1 GTSNPN, CDR2 SVGIG (reference sequence). The CDR3 loop spans 14 amino acids. After removal of 2 bases from V and 9 bases from J, the junction contained 7 bases not matched to a gene. CDR3 sequence (DNA): TGTGCCTGGAGTTTAGGGACAGGGACGCAAAAACTGTTTTTT. It specifies CAWSLGTGTQKLFF.

The rearrangement uses TRBV18 and TRBJ2-7; D may match TRBD1 or TRBD2 (5 bases each). Trimming removed 4 bases from V and 3 bases from J, with 10 bases in between. This CDR3 comprises 13 residues. Germline CDR1 is KGHSH and CDR2 is LQKENI. In DNA, the CDR3 is TGTGCCAGCTCACGGGACGGAAACTACGAGCAGTACTTC. Translated: CASSRDGNYEQYF.

This clone is medium-sized by share. The genes are TRBV6-4 and TRBJ2-3; 8 bases are a match to TRBD2. The germline gives CDR1 MRHNA, CDR2 SNTAGT. With 3 bases clipped from V and 1 base from J, the junction kept 0 bases outside the gene matches. This CDR3 has 14 residues. The CDR3 sequence is CASSERGGTDTQYF. In nucleotides, the CDR3 is TGTGCCAGCAGTGAGCGGGGGGGCACAGATACGCAGTATTTT.

V gene TRBV15 combines with J gene TRBJ2-1; TRBD2 might be the D (6 bases). Trimming removed 0 bases from V and 9 bases from J, with 6 bases in between. From germline, CDR1 is LNHNV and CDR2 YYDKDF (reference sequence). There are 12 residues in the CDR3. The chain's CDR3 is CATSRDSGEQFF. The CDR3 nucleotides are TGTGCCACCAGCAGAGATAGCGGTGAGCAGTTCTTC.

V is TRBV6-6 and J is TRBJ2-3; no reliable D call. Germline V CDR1 and CDR2: MNHNY, SVGAGI (reference sequence). The CDR3 has 14 residues. V was pared by 5 bases and J by 4 bases, with 13 bases between. For the CDR3, the DNA is TGTGCCAGCAGTCAAACGGACCCCTCAGATACGCAGTATTTT. Its translation is CASSQTDPSDTQYF.

This sequence joins TRBV7-8 and TRBJ2-1; 10 nucleotides agree with TRBD1. V trimming: 4 bases; J trimming: 9 bases; junction bases outside the gene matches: 6. Germline V lookup: CDR1 SGHVS, CDR2 FQNEAQ. The CDR3 has 14 amino acids. CDR3 nucleotide sequence: TGTGCCAGCAGCTGGGGGACAGGGGCGAGTGAGCAGTTCTTC. Its translation: CASSWGTGASEQFF.

This clone turned up a few times. This chain joins TRBV7-9 and TRBJ2-7; D not certain. This CDR3 contains 12 residues. The germline gives CDR1 SEHNR, CDR2 FQNEAQ (reference sequence). Trimming stripped 11 bases from V and 2 bases from J, with 13 bases between. The CDR3 is CASSQVTYEQYF. The CDR3 DNA is TGTGCCTCAAGTCAGGTAACCTACGAGCAGTACTTC.

Remarks on this clone: The same CDR3 can be traced to other DNA sequences in this sample. This chain uses TRBV11-2 with TRBJ2-3; D is ambiguous. This CDR3 region has 12 residues. CDR1 and CDR2 (germline): SGHAT, FQNNGV. The V and J ends lost 3 bases and 2 bases respectively, with 3 bases between them. This CDR3 reads CASSLDTDTQYF. In DNA form, the CDR3 reads TGTGCCAGCAGCTTGGACACAGATACGCAGTATTTT.

The chain carries TRBV4-1 and TRBJ1-6; D unresolved. CDR3 length: 11 residues. Trimming left V 0 bases short and J 9 bases short, with 0 bases between. CDR1 and CDR2 (germline): MGHRA, YSYEKL. CDR3 in DNA: TGCGCCAGCAGCCAAGATTCACCCCTCCACTTT. This gives the protein CASSQDSPLHF.

The CDR3 spells CASSVGLYRYEQYF. DNA for the CDR3: TGTGCCAGCAGCGTGGGACTTTACCGCTACGAGCAGTACTTC. This sequence joins TRBV5-6 and TRBJ2-7, with D perhaps matching TRBD2 (6 bases). Germline V lookup: CDR1 SGHDT, CDR2 YYEEEE. V was pared by 4 bases and J by 3 bases, with 14 bases between. This CDR3 contains 14 residues. Together with reference TRBV5-6 and TRBJ2-7, the CDR3 gives the full variable domain: DAGVTQSPTHLIKTRGQQVTLRCSPKSGHDTVSWYQQALGQGPQFIFQYYEEEERQRGNFPDRFSGHQFPNYSSELNVNALLLGDSALYLCASSVGLYRYEQYFGPGTRLTVT.

In this sample, this clone turned up a few times. This sequence joins TRBV9 and TRBJ2-5, with D unresolved. Germline values: CDR1 SGDLS, CDR2 YYNGEE. V was trimmed by 4 bases and J by 0 bases, leaving 4 bases between them. The CDR3 has 12 residues. CDR3 DNA sequence: TGTGCCAGCAGCCCAAACCAAGAGACCCAGTACTTC. Amino acid sequence: CASSPNQETQYF.

The rearrangement joins TRBV29-1 to TRBJ2-5, with D perhaps matching TRBD1 (5 bases). Between the trimmed V and J ends, which lost 0 bases and 5 bases, there was a span of 19 bases. This CDR3 spans 16 amino acids. The germline CDR1 and CDR2 sequences are SQVTM and ANQGSEA. The CDR3 spells CSVEDLERGMGETQYF. The CDR3 region has the DNA TGCAGCGTTGAAGACTTGGAAAGGGGTATGGGGGAGACCCAGTACTTC.

The gene calls are TRBV6-5 and TRBJ2-7; 8 bases agree with TRBD1. V shed 0 bases and J 1 base; nucleotides not matched to a gene: 5. The CDR3 sequence is 16 residues long. CDR1 is MNHEY and CDR2 is SVGAGI in the germline V gene. This chain's CDR3 is CASSYSTGEASYEQYF. For the CDR3, the DNA is TGTGCCAGCAGTTACTCGACAGGGGAAGCATCCTACGAGCAGTACTTC.

This sequence joins TRBV30 and TRBJ2-1; 8 bases match TRBD2. This CDR3 contains 13 residues. V lost 3 bases and J lost 2; bases outside the gene matches: 0. In germline, CDR1 is GTSNPN, CDR2 SVGIG (reference sequence). This chain's CDR3 is CAWSGGAYNEQFF. CDR3 DNA: TGTGCCTGGAGCGGGGGGGCCTACAATGAGCAGTTCTTC.

This clone was counted only a few times. The chain recombines TRBV7-9 with TRBJ1-1; D unclear. Trimming took off 10 bases at V and 5 bases at J, with 11 bases between the two ends. The germline CDR1 and CDR2 sequences are SEHNR and FQNEAQ (reference sequence). The CDR3 length is 11 residues. In DNA, the CDR3 is TGTGCCACTGGGATAGAAACTGAAGCTTTCTTT. It yields the protein CATGIETEAFF.

The rearrangement uses TRBV5-1 and TRBJ2-6; D is unclear. The CDR3 loop spans 17 amino acids. Germline V CDR1 and CDR2: SGHRS, YFSETQ. V lost 1 base and J lost 0, with 11 bases in between. The chain's CDR3 is CASSLWWARSGANVLTF. The CDR3 nucleotides read TGCGCCAGCAGCTTGTGGTGGGCCCGCTCTGGGGCCAACGTCCTGACTTTC. Complete variable domain (other parts from reference TRBV5-1 and TRBJ2-6): KAGVTQTPRYLIKTRGQQVTLSCSPISGHRSVSWYQQTPGQGLQFLFEYFSETQRNKGNFPGRFSGRQFSNSRSEMNVSTLELGDSALYLCASSLWWARSGANVLTFGAGSRLTVL.

The gene calls are TRBV5-6 and TRBJ1-1; a possible D gene is TRBD1 (6 bases). The CDR3 runs to 13 residues. CDR1 is SGHDT and CDR2 is YYEEEE in the germline V gene. Trimming removed 3 bases at V and 2 bases at J, with 8 bases between. The CDR3 region is CASSWTANTEAFF. Here the CDR3 DNA reads TGTGCCAGCAGCTGGACAGCAAACACTGAAGCTTTCTTT. Full variable domain (remainder filled in from reference TRBV5-6 and TRBJ1-1): DAGVTQSPTHLIKTRGQQVTLRCSPKSGHDTVSWYQQALGQGPQFIFQYYEEEERQRGNFPDRFSGHQFPNYSSELNVNALLLGDSALYLCASSWTANTEAFFGQGTRLTVV.

The gene calls are TRBV27 and TRBJ2-2; unclear D gene. CDR1 and CDR2 from the germline V gene are MNHEY and SMNVEV (reference sequence). This CDR3 is built from 16 residues. V was clipped by 5 bases and J by 2 bases, with 15 bases between them. The CDR3 DNA is TGTGCCAGCAGTCAGTTGTGGCAGGTTAACACCGGGGAGCTGTTTTTT. Its protein product is CASSQLWQVNTGELFF.

The gene calls are TRBV5-1 and TRBJ2-7; 7 bases are shared with TRBD1. Germline trimming cut 2 bases from V and 4 bases from J; bases unmatched to any gene: 6. From germline, CDR1 is SGHRS and CDR2 YFSETQ. There are 14 residues in the CDR3. The chain's CDR3 is CASSLRQGIYEQYF. CDR3 in DNA: TGCGCCAGCAGCTTAAGACAGGGAATTTACGAGCAGTACTTC.

This clone was observed a handful of times. This sequence joins TRBV6-5 and TRBJ2-1; D remains unclear. This CDR3 is built from 15 residues. CDR1 and CDR2 from the germline V gene are MNHEY and SVGAGI. The V gene lost 2 bases and the J gene lost 6 bases, with 14 bases spanning the gap. The CDR3 DNA sequence: TGTGCCAGCAGTTACCGGCAATCTGTACTCAATGAGCAGTTCTTC. It yields the protein CASSYRQSVLNEQFF.

The table lists this clone with many counts. The DNA of the CDR3 is TGTGCCAGCAGCTTAGAAGTCAACTCCTACGAGCAGTACTTC. Translated, it gives CASSLEVNSYEQYF. V and J are TRBV11-2 and TRBJ2-7; unclear D gene. Germline V CDR1 and CDR2: SGHAT, FQNNGV. Trimming removed 0 bases at V and 0 bases at J, with 6 bases between. The CDR3 length is 14 residues. Together with reference TRBV11-2 and TRBJ2-7, the CDR3 gives the full variable domain: EAGVAQSPRYKIIEKRQSVAFWCNPISGHATLYWYQQILGQGPKLLIQFQNNGVVDDSQLPKDRFSAERLKGVDSTLKIQPAKLEDSAVYLCASSLEVNSYEQYFGPGTRLTVT.

The V and J genes are TRBV6-5 and TRBJ2-5, with TRBD2 as a possible D gene (6 bases). Germline V gene sequence: CDR1 MNHEY, CDR2 SVGAGI. The length of the CDR3 is 15 residues. Trimming stripped 6 bases from V and 4 bases from J, with 18 bases between. The DNA of the CDR3 is TGTGCCAGCAGCCACCGCGGAGGGGCAGGAGAGACCCAGTACTTC. It encodes CASSHRGGAGETQYF.

This clone turned up a few times. This chain joins TRBV7-2 and TRBJ1-2; unclear D gene. Germline loops: CDR1 SGHTA, CDR2 FQGNSA. The CDR3 length is 14 residues. Trimming took 5 bases from V and 6 from J, leaving 16 bases between them. Here the CDR3 DNA reads TGTGCCAGCAGCAAGGACGGGCCCTATGATGGCTACACCTTC. Protein product: CASSKDGPYDGYTF.

The chain carries TRBV6-5 and TRBJ1-2; possible D gene TRBD1, 5 bases. CDR3 length: 12 residues. Trimming took 5 bases from V and 8 from J, leaving 12 bases between them. Germline values: CDR1 MNHEY, CDR2 SVGAGI. The CDR3 reads CASSPGADGYTF. The CDR3 coding sequence is TGTGCCAGCAGTCCCGGGGCAGACGGCTACACCTTC.

This clone was seen a handful of times. This sequence joins TRBV15 and TRBJ1-1; maybe TRBD1 (5 bases). Germline V gene data show CDR1 as LNHNV and CDR2 as YYDKDF (reference sequence). The CDR3 loop spans 12 amino acids. V was shortened by 6 bases and J by 4 bases, with 9 bases between the two germline ends. In nucleotides, the CDR3 is TGTGCCACCAGTGACAGACTCACTGAAGCTTTCTTT. Protein product: CATSDRLTEAFF.

This chain links TRBV5-1 with TRBJ1-3; TRBD1 matches at 7 bases. CDR1 is SGHRS, CDR2 YFSETQ, per germline. V shed 4 bases and J 3 bases; nucleotides not matched to a gene: 7. The CDR3 is 15 residues long. In DNA form, the CDR3 reads TGCGCCAGCAGCCCAGACAGGGTGTATGGAAACACCATATATTTT. Protein: CASSPDRVYGNTIYF.

Notes on this clone: The same CDR3 also results from other DNA sequences found in this sample. The rearrangement uses TRBV29-1 and TRBJ2-1, with 9 bases that match TRBD2. Germline V gene lookup returns CDR1 SQVTM and CDR2 ANQGSEA. The J segment lost 1 base and the V segment lost 6 bases, leaving 1 base of the junction unmatched. The CDR3 runs to 13 residues. The CDR3 is CSVRGGSYNEQFF. In nucleotides, the CDR3 is TGCAGCGTGCGGGGGGGGTCCTACAATGAGCAGTTCTTC.

The V and J genes are TRBV5-6 and TRBJ2-1; TRBD2 agrees at 11 bases. Germline values: CDR1 SGHDT, CDR2 YYEEEE. V lost 4 bases, J lost 4 bases, and 4 bases stayed unmatched. The CDR3 is 15 amino acids. The CDR3 nucleotides read TGTGCCAGCAGCGCGGGGACTAGCGGTTACAATGAGCAGTTCTTC. This encodes CASSAGTSGYNEQFF.

The rearrangement joins TRBV13 to TRBJ1-6, with TRBD1 as a possible D gene (6 bases). The CDR3 runs 15 residues. Germline V lookup: CDR1 PRHDT, CDR2 FYEKMQ (reference sequence). Trimming stripped 0 bases from V and 5 bases from J, with 8 bases between. Written as DNA, the CDR3 is TGTGCCAGCAGCTTAGGACAGGGTAATAATTCACCCCTCCACTTT. Protein sequence: CASSLGQGNNSPLHF.